Listed here are 4 T cell receptor beta chains from one sample, sequenced in a study of blood T cell repertoires in COVID-19. Some clones are missing from TCRdb's copy, which holds only in-frame ones; the method was immunoSEQ multiplex PCR. Here the sample spans 90,000 to 150,000 clones, 85% to 90% being singletons. What was sequenced was peripheral blood. These receptor sequences come from an elderly man with acute or convalescent COVID-19.

This chain uses TRBV18 with TRBJ2-1; the match to TRBD2 covers 11 bases. This CDR3 comprises 16 residues. CDR1 and CDR2 (germline): KGHSH, LQKENI. V shed 2 bases and J 7 bases; nucleotides not matched to a gene: 7. The CDR3, as DNA: TGTGCCAGCTCACCAGCACTAGCGGGAGTAATGAATGAGCAGTTCTTC. Protein sequence: CASSPALAGVMNEQFF.

The chain is built from TRBV29-1 and TRBJ1-4; D not certain. V dropped 6 bases and J dropped 3 bases, with 8 bases sitting between them. The CDR3 loop spans 12 amino acids. From germline, CDR1 is SQVTM and CDR2 ANQGSEA. CDR3 sequence reads: CSVFEPNEKLFF. The DNA of the CDR3 is TGCAGCGTCTTTGAGCCTAATGAAAAACTGTTTTTT.

For the CDR3, the DNA is TGTGCCAGCAGTTTAGGTTTCGGAGCTAACCTGTTTTTT. Amino acid sequence: CASSLGFGANLFF. The chain joins TRBV12-3 or TRBV12-4 to TRBJ1-4; D unclear. This CDR3 spans 13 amino acids. Trimming removed 1 base from V and 14 bases from J, with 14 bases in between.

The rearrangement uses TRBV5-4 and TRBJ1-5; 9 bases line up with TRBD1. The length of the CDR3 is 16 residues. The V and J ends lost 0 bases and 1 base, in that order; junction bases with no gene match: 2. The V gene's germline CDR1 is SGHNT and CDR2 YYREEE (reference sequence). CDR3 coding DNA: TGTGCCAGCAGCTTGGGGGGGACAGGGAGCAATCAGCCCCAGCATTTT. As protein: CASSLGGTGSNQPQHF.